These 12 T cell receptor beta chains were all obtained from the same sample, sequenced in a study of OX40 agonist ivuxolimab in advanced cancers. The method was immunoSEQ multiplex PCR; TCRdb's version includes in-frame clones alone and lacks a portion of them. This sample has some 63,000 clones, with 90% to 95% found just once. The input for sequencing was CD4+ or CD8+ T cells sorted from blood, taken in a trial of the OX40 agonist ivuxolimab. The receptors shown here come from an adult with an advanced solid tumor such as melanoma, head and neck, liver or kidney cancer.

The chain carries TRBV27 and TRBJ2-7; D is unclear. CDR1 and CDR2 (germline): MNHEY, SMNVEV (reference sequence). V lost 0 bases and J lost 0, with 6 bases in between. The length of the CDR3 is 14 residues. The chain's CDR3 is CASSLSASSYEQYF. CDR3 coding DNA: TGTGCCAGCAGTTTATCGGCTAGCTCCTACGAGCAGTACTTC.

The chain recombines TRBV7-9 with TRBJ1-2; unclear D gene. The CDR3 covers 16 residues. V lost 5 bases to trimming and J lost 6 bases, with 22 bases between them. Germline assignment: CDR1 SEHNR and CDR2 FQNEAQ (reference sequence). CDR3 in DNA: TGTGCCAGCAGCCAAGAGGGCGCCACCCGGACGGATGGCTACACCTTC. This gives the protein CASSQEGATRTDGYTF. The full variable domain, with the rest looked up from reference TRBV7-9 and TRBJ1-2, is DTGVSQNPRHKITKRGQNVTFRCDPISEHNRLYWYRQTLGQGPEFLTYFQNEAQLEKSRLLSDRFSAERPKGSFSTLEIQRTEQGDSAMYLCASSQEGATRTDGYTFGSGTRLTVV.

The rearrangement links TRBV7-6 to TRBJ2-3; the D is unclear. From germline, CDR1 is SGHVS and CDR2 FNYEAQ. The CDR3 runs to 14 residues. The V end lost 4 bases, the J end lost 3 bases, and 11 bases lay between the germline ends. The CDR3, as DNA: TGTGCCAGCAGCTCCCTAACAGATACAGATACGCAGTATTTT. Translation gives CASSSLTDTDTQYF.

Written as DNA, the CDR3 is TGTGCCAGTAGTATAGGCAGATTCACAGATACGCAGTATTTT. This translates into CASSIGRFTDTQYF. The chain has TRBV19 and TRBJ2-3; D gene unclear. V gave up 1 base and J gave up 2 bases, with 7 bases separating them. The CDR3 has 14 residues. CDR1 LNHDA and CDR2 SQIVND come from the germline V gene (reference sequence).

The table lists this clone with a few counts. The chain carries TRBV6-6 and TRBJ1-3; D unclear. V shed 7 bases and J shed 0 bases, with 7 bases lying between them. There are 13 residues in the CDR3. Germline CDR1 is MNHNY and CDR2 is SVGAGI (reference sequence). The CDR3: CASKEGSGNTIYF. CDR3 nucleotides: TGTGCCAGCAAAGAAGGCTCTGGAAACACCATATATTTT.

V is TRBV5-6 and J is TRBJ2-7, with unresolved D. CDR1 and CDR2 from the germline V gene are SGHDT and YYEEEE. V lost 0 bases to trimming and J lost 3 bases, with 7 bases between them. CDR3 length: 13 amino acids. CDR3 nucleotide sequence: TGTGCCAGCAGCTTGGGTACTGGCTACGAGCAGTACTTC. It yields the protein CASSLGTGYEQYF. Full variable domain (outside the CDR3, taken from reference TRBV5-6 and TRBJ2-7): DAGVTQSPTHLIKTRGQQVTLRCSPKSGHDTVSWYQQALGQGPQFIFQYYEEEERQRGNFPDRFSGHQFPNYSSELNVNALLLGDSALYLCASSLGTGYEQYFGPGTRLTVT.

V gene TRBV6-1 combines with J gene TRBJ2-3; tentative D call: TRBD1 (5 bases). This CDR3 is 15 amino acids long. Trimming left V 2 bases short and J 2 bases short, with 11 bases between. Germline V gene lookup returns CDR1 MNHNS and CDR2 SASEGT. CDR3 residues: CASSEYTGHTDTQYF. In DNA form, the CDR3 reads TGTGCCAGCAGTGAATACACAGGCCACACAGATACGCAGTATTTT.

This sequence joins TRBV7-9 and TRBJ2-7; no firm D call. This CDR3 comprises 15 residues. V was pared by 0 bases and J by 0 bases, with 9 bases between. Germline V CDR1 and CDR2: SEHNR, FQNEAQ (reference sequence). CDR3 in DNA: TGTGCCAGCAGCTTAGCGATTTCCAGCTCCTACGAGCAGTACTTC. As protein: CASSLAISSSYEQYF.

This chain links TRBV11-2 with TRBJ2-2; 7 bases agree with TRBD1. The V segment lost 6 bases and the J segment 6 bases; nucleotides outside the gene matches: 7. The germline gives CDR1 SGHAT, CDR2 FQNNGV. This CDR3 is 14 amino acids long. CDR3 coding DNA: TGTGCCAGCAGAGGGGGCGCGTTACCCGGGGAGCTGTTTTTT. It codes for CASRGGALPGELFF.

The DNA of the CDR3 is TGTGCCAGTAGTCTCTGGGAGGGCACCGGGGAGCTGTTTTTT. The encoded protein is CASSLWEGTGELFF. The rearrangement links TRBV19 to TRBJ2-2, with TRBD2 identical over 7 bases. CDR3 length equals 14 residues. V shed 5 bases, J shed 4 bases, and the junction held 4 bases outside the gene matches. Germline CDR1 is LNHDA and CDR2 is SQIVND (reference sequence). The complete variable domain, with remaining parts taken from reference TRBV19 and TRBJ2-2, reads DGGITQSPKYLFRKEGQNVTLSCEQNLNHDAMYWYRQDPGQGLRLIYYSQIVNDFQKGDIAEGYSVSREKKESFPLTVTSAQKNPTAFYLCASSLWEGTGELFFGEGSRLTVL.

This clone was counted between two and nine times. The rearrangement links TRBV7-8 to TRBJ1-1; no reliable D call. V dropped 5 bases and J dropped 2 bases, with 9 bases sitting between them. There are 13 residues in the CDR3. Per the germline V gene, CDR1 is SGHVS and CDR2 is FQNEAQ. CDR3 coding DNA: TGTGCCAGCAGCCTGAGTGGAAACACTGAAGCTTTCTTT. It yields the protein CASSLSGNTEAFF.

The chain has TRBV4-3 and TRBJ1-3; TRBD1 might be the D (6 bases). The CDR3 has 15 residues. The germline V and J ends were trimmed by 4 bases and 0 bases, with 10 bases remaining between them. In germline, CDR1 is LGHNA, CDR2 YSLEER. The CDR3: CASSPGQTSGNTIYF. CDR3 bases: TGCGCCAGCAGCCCTGGACAGACCTCTGGAAACACCATATATTTT.